A selection of T cell receptor beta chains follows, all from one sample in a study of cytomegalovirus exposure and HLA in healthy donors. TCRdb keeps only in-frame clones here, not all; method: immunoSEQ multiplex PCR. Of about 84,000 clones listed, just over 90% are singletons. The specimen was PBMCs. The receptor source for this set is a young man in good health and CMV-seronegative. Each CDR3 is given with its conserved first and last residue.

v_gene: TRBV2
j_gene: TRBJ2-7
CDR3aa: CASSGWTGSYEQYF

v_gene: TRBV2
j_gene: TRBJ2-3
CDR3aa: CATQRGAVEQYF

v_gene: TRBV7-3
j_gene: TRBJ2-7
CDR3aa: CASSLSGARGYEQYF

v_gene: TRBV5-4
j_gene: TRBJ1-1
CDR3aa: CASSLAGEAFF

v_gene: TRBV30
j_gene: TRBJ2-2
CDR3aa: CAWRPLNTGELFF

v_gene: TRBV6-5
j_gene: TRBJ2-1
CDR3aa: CASSLAGVFNEQFF

v_gene: TRBV19
j_gene: TRBJ1-2
CDR3aa: CASIRSGGYGYTF

v_gene: TRBV28
j_gene: TRBJ1-6
CDR3aa: CASSPRDSPLHF

v_gene: TRBV10-2
j_gene: TRBJ2-1
CDR3aa: CATAPWAAGENEQFF

v_gene: TRBV6-1
j_gene: TRBJ2-5
CDR3aa: CASSGGITGEETQYF